These T cell receptor beta chains were read from a single sample in a study of blood T cell repertoires in COVID-19. Profiling relied on immunoSEQ multiplex PCR, and the TCRdb table lists in-frame clones only, not all of them. The sample holds hundreds of thousands of clones, around 90% seen once. Material: PBMCs or T cells enriched from blood (not recorded which). All receptors come from a woman in her late teens or twenties with acute COVID-19. Both conserved end residues are part of each CDR3. The D gene is left open where the match is weak. The size entry is marked missing in some rows and otherwise reads once, few, many or a size class.

d_call j_call v_call clone_size cdr3_nt cdr3_aa
TRBD1 TRBJ1-2 TRBV28 NA TGTGCCAGCAGTTTAGGCCAGGGGGCGGGTGGCTACACCTTC CASSLGQGAGGYTF
TRBD2 TRBJ2-1 TRBV10-3 NA TGTGCCATCAGTTCCGGGACTAGCGGGAGGGGTGAGCAGTTCTTC CAISSGTSGRGEQFF
TRBD1 TRBJ2-7 TRBV7-2 NA TGTGCCAGCAGCCTCCAGGGACAGGGGGCGCGTGAGCAGTACTTC CASSLQGQGAREQYF
TRBD1 TRBJ2-1 TRBV24-1 NA TGTGCCACCAGTGATTTGAGTTTGGACAGGGGAGTAAATGAGCAGTTCTTC CATSDLSLDRGVNEQFF
TRBD2 TRBJ2-5 TRBV5-1 once TGCGCCAGCAGCCGTGCCAGCCGGGGGGGAGGAGGAGAGACCCAGTACTTC CASSRASRGGGGETQYF
NA TRBJ2-1 TRBV7-2 once TGTGCCAGCAGCTGGGACTCTCTGGGTGCTGAGCAGTTCTTC CASSWDSLGAEQFF
TRBD1 TRBJ1-1 TRBV18 NA TGTGCCAGCTCACCCCGTCTAGGGACAGGGGGTCTCAACACTGAAGCTTTCTTT CASSPRLGTGGLNTEAFF
TRBD2 TRBJ2-1 TRBV5-4 NA TGTGCCAGCAGCTTGTTAGCGGGGGGGCCAAATGAGCAGTTCTTC CASSLLAGGPNEQFF
NA TRBJ2-1 TRBV10-2 NA TGCGCCACTGAAGCAGGATCCTACAATGAGCAGTTCTTC CATEAGSYNEQFF
NA TRBJ2-7 TRBV5-1 NA TGCGCCAGCAGCTTGAGTCAAGGGGTCTACGAGCAGTACTTC CASSLSQGVYEQYF
NA TRBJ1-2 TRBV7-2 NA TGTGCCAGCAGCCAAGTCGTTCAGGGATTGGGCGGCTACACCTTC CASSQVVQGLGGYTF
NA TRBJ1-2 TRBV28 NA TGTGCCAGCAGTCTGGCCCCTAGACAGGCCCATAACTATGGCTACACCTTC CASSLAPRQAHNYGYTF
TRBD1 TRBJ1-4 TRBV19 NA TGTGCCAGTAGTGTACAGGGGGCTGGTGAAAAACTGTTTTTT CASSVQGAGEKLFF
NA TRBJ2-3 TRBV12-3/TRBV12-4 NA TGTGCCAGCAGTTTCTCACAGGATACGCAGTATTTT CASSFSQDTQYF
TRBD2 TRBJ2-1 TRBV27 NA TGTGCCAGCAGCCCATCCGTAGCGGGGACTTACAATGAGCAGTTCTTC CASSPSVAGTYNEQFF
NA TRBJ1-4 TRBV20-1 NA TGCAGTGCTAGTAGGGGAACCGAAAAACTGTTTTTT CSASRGTEKLFF
TRBD1 TRBJ1-4 TRBV4-2 NA TGTGCCAGCAGCCAAGTGGGACAGGGGGTCGGAAAACTGTTTTTT CASSQVGQGVGKLFF
TRBD1 TRBJ1-6 TRBV10-3 once TGTGCCATCAGTGATGGACAGGGAAATAATTCACCCCTCCACTTT CAISDGQGNNSPLHF
TRBD1 TRBJ1-4 TRBV5-4 NA TGTGCCAGCAGCTCCTCCGCCCAGGGGGCAGGTGAAAAACTGTTTTTT CASSSSAQGAGEKLFF
TRBD2 TRBJ2-7 TRBV4-2 NA TGTGCCAGCAGCCAAGCGGCTAGCGGGGACGAGCAGTACTTC CASSQAASGDEQYF
NA TRBJ2-1 TRBV28 NA TGTGCCAGCAGTTTTGTAGCCGGCTACTACAATGAGCAGTTCTTC CASSFVAGYYNEQFF
TRBD1 TRBJ2-7 TRBV2 NA TGTGCCAGCAGGGGACAGGAGGCCTACGAGCAGTACTTC CASRGQEAYEQYF
TRBD1 TRBJ2-1 TRBV2 NA TGTGCCAGCAGTGCGATTACAGGGGGTACCTACAATGAGCAGTTCTTC CASSAITGGTYNEQFF
NA TRBJ2-2 TRBV11-2 NA TGTGCCAGCAGCCACTCTGCGGGGGAGCTGTTTTTT CASSHSAGELFF
NA TRBJ1-4 TRBV3-1/TRBV3-2 NA TGTGCCAGCAGCCAAGGGAGTTCTAATGAAAAACTGTTTTTT CASSQGSSNEKLFF
NA TRBJ2-7 TRBV4-3 NA TGCGCCAGCAGCCAAGATAGGGGTCTCTCCTACGAGCAGTACTTC CASSQDRGLSYEQYF
NA TRBJ1-5 TRBV7-9 NA TGTGCCAGCAGCTCCCAGGGTCAGCCCCAGCATTTT CASSSQGQPQHF
TRBD1 TRBJ1-6 TRBV18 NA TGTGCCAGCTCACCACTAGGGGGCCCGGAAAATAATTCACCCCTCCACTTT CASSPLGGPENNSPLHF
NA TRBJ1-3 TRBV9 NA TGTGCCAGCAGCGTGAAGGACAGCTCATCCTCTGGAAACACCATATATTTT CASSVKDSSSSGNTIYF
NA TRBJ2-7 TRBV7-2 NA TGTGCCAGCAGCCGGGACAGGGGCTCGACTAGCGGGACCTACGAGCAGTACTTC CASSRDRGSTSGTYEQYF
NA TRBJ1-6 TRBV2 few TGTGCCAGCAGTGTGAACGACGGGTATTCACCCCTCCACTTT CASSVNDGYSPLHF
NA TRBJ2-1 TRBV20-1 NA TGCAGTGCTAGTAACACTGGCCCCTCAGGGGAGCAGTTCTTC CSASNTGPSGEQFF
TRBD1 TRBJ2-1 TRBV5-1 NA TGCGCCAGCAACTCGGGCACAGGGGGCTACAATGAGCAGTTCTTC CASNSGTGGYNEQFF
TRBD2 TRBJ2-2 TRBV20-1 NA TGCAGTGCTAGTTACGGGGGGGCCGGCACCGGGGAGCTGTTTTTT CSASYGGAGTGELFF
NA TRBJ1-3 TRBV12-3/TRBV12-4 NA TGTGCCAGCACCCCGGGGGGGGCGAACACCATATATTTT CASTPGGANTIYF
NA TRBJ2-5 TRBV28 NA TGTGCCAGCAGGAGTCAAGAGACCCAGTACTTC CASRSQETQYF
NA TRBJ2-1 TRBV12-3/TRBV12-4 NA TGTGCCAGCAGCTCGGATGAGCAGTTCTTC CASSSDEQFF
NA TRBJ2-2 TRBV29-1 NA TGCAGCGTACAGGACCTGACGAACACCGGGGAGCTGTTTTTT CSVQDLTNTGELFF